The 9 T cell receptor beta chains below were found in one sample sequenced in a study of tumor-infiltrating lymphocytes in primary liver carcinoma. Total RNA amounting to around 450 ng was the source from which TCR beta cDNA was made with a constant-region primer. Each TCR beta library was derived from three nested multiplex PCR rounds that employed slightly modified ARM-PCR. For 10 cycles apiece, the opening two PCR rounds ran with TRBV1-TRBV30 forward primers and a C-beta reverse primer. MiXCR, applied by TCRdb to the multiplex PCR reads, yields one record per CDR3 protein. The sample holds about 120,000 distinct CDR3 sequences, around 70% seen once. Both RNA and DNA were isolated together from around 20-30 mg of bulk tissue that had not been sorted. The specimen was tumor-adjacent normal liver tissue. These receptors all come from a woman aged 55-70 years with primary liver carcinoma and hepatitis B virus infection.

The gene calls are TRBV5-1 and TRBJ2-7; the D gene is possibly TRBD1 (6 bases). V was cut by 1 base and J by 5 bases, with 7 bases left in between. Germline CDR1 is SGHRS and CDR2 is YFSETQ. There are 12 residues in the CDR3. The CDR3 DNA reads TGCGCCAGCAGCTTGTACAGGGACGAGCAGTACTTC. It is translated as CASSLYRDEQYF.

As regards this clonotype: This may stem from a read error, because a much larger clone lies one nucleotide away. The rearrangement joins TRBV30 to TRBJ1-2, with D maybe TRBD1 (6 bases). CDR3 length equals 14 residues. From germline, CDR1 is GTSNPN and CDR2 SVGIG (reference sequence). This chain's CDR3 is CAWSVSTGNYGNTF. CDR3 coding DNA: TGTGCCTGGAGTGTATCCACAGGGAACTATGGCAACACCTTC.

Notes on this clonotype: The missing conserved phenylalanine or tryptophan at the end of this CDR3 makes a read error likely. V gene TRBV7-8 combines with J gene TRBJ1-2; 8 bases map to TRBD1. Trimming cost V 9 bases and J 8 bases; bases outside gene matches: 20. Germline-derived CDR1 and CDR2 are SGHVS and FQNEAQ. This CDR3 has 16 amino acids. Here the CDR3 DNA reads TGTGCCAGTAGCCGACACGGCCCGGGACAGGCTGTCGGCTACACCCTC. This translates into CASSRHGPGQAVGYTL.

This clonotype was seen only once. This may arise from a read error, as a much more abundant clone is one base away. V usage is TRBV5-4 and J usage is TRBJ2-7; the D gene is possibly TRBD1 (7 bases). CDR1 SGHNT and CDR2 YYREEE come from the germline V gene (reference sequence). Trimming cost V 7 bases and J 4 bases, with 18 bases left between them. The CDR3 runs 14 residues. The CDR3 here is CASDLGAGGYEQYF. In DNA, the CDR3 is TGTGCCAGCGACTTGGGGGCAGGGGGGTACGAGCAGTACTTC.

J is TRBJ1-1 and V is TRBV5-5; possible D gene TRBD1, 5 bases. With 0 bases removed from V and 12 bases from J, the gap between germline ends came to 18 bases. Looked up from germline, CDR1 is SGHKS and CDR2 is YYEKEE (reference sequence). CDR3 length: 14 residues. As DNA, the CDR3 is TGTGCCAGCAGCTTGGGGAATTTGGACACTGAGACTTTCTTT. Translation gives CASSLGNLDTETFF.

The V call is TRBV29-1, the J call TRBJ1-2, with D uncertain. The V and J ends lost 0 bases and 9 bases respectively, with 8 bases between them. Germline CDR1 reads SQVTM; CDR2 reads ANQGSEA. The CDR3 loop spans 11 amino acids. CDR3 DNA sequence: TGCAGCGTTGAAGATCAGACCAGCTACACCTTC. Encoded protein: CSVEDQTSYTF.

The chain joins TRBV28 to TRBJ2-7; 7 bases line up with TRBD1. Germline CDR1 is MDHEN and CDR2 is SYDVKM. The CDR3 is 15 residues long. The V and J ends lost 5 bases and 1 base, in that order; junction bases with no gene match: 8. Here the CDR3 DNA reads TGTGCCAGCAGTCTAGGGGGCGCCGCTTCCTACGAGCAGTACTTC. Protein product: CASSLGGAASYEQYF.

V gene TRBV5-1 combines with J gene TRBJ2-2; D tentatively fits TRBD1 or TRBD2 (6 bases each). This CDR3 spans 16 amino acids. The V end was cut by 1 base, the J end by 4 bases, with 14 bases between. Germline V gene data show CDR1 as SGHRS and CDR2 as YFSETQ. The chain's CDR3 is CASSLSIGGGTGELFF. DNA for the CDR3: TGCGCCAGCAGCTTGTCGATAGGGGGAGGCACCGGGGAGCTGTTTTTT.

This clonotype was picked up a small number of times. The junction departs from germline at one end; a sequencing error may be responsible. The chain is built from TRBV5-1 and TRBJ2-1; a weak D match, TRBD2 (5 bases). CDR1 and CDR2 from the germline V gene are SGHRS and YFSETQ. This CDR3 is built from 15 residues. CDR3 in DNA: TGCGCCAGCGGCTTGGTCTTGGGAGATGGCAATGAGCAGTTCTTC. Its protein product is CASGLVLGDGNEQFF.